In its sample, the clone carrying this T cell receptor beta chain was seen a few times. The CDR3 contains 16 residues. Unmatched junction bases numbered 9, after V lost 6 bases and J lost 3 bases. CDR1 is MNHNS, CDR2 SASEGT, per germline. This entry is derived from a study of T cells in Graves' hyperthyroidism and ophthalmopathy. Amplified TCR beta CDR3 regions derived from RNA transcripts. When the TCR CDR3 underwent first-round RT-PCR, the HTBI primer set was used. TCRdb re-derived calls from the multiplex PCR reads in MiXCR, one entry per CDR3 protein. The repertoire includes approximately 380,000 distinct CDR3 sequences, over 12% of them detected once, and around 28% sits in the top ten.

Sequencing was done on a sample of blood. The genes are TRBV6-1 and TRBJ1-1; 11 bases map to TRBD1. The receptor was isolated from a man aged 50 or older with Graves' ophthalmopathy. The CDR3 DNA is TGTGCCAGCAGAACCGGGACAGGGGGAGGGGACACTGAAGCTTTCTTT. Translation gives CASRTGTGGGDTEAFF.